This TCR beta chain is from a study of OX40 agonist ivuxolimab in advanced cancers. Study-level background: Ivuxolimab was a fully human IgG2 agonistic monoclonal antibody targeting the costimulatory receptor OX40 (CD134). Intravenous ivuxolimab was administered to patients every 2 weeks at six dose levels: 0.01, 0.1, 0.3, 1.5, 3 and 10 mg/kg. Of the approximately 54 dose-escalation patients, hepatocellular carcinoma was present in 19, melanoma in approximately 15, renal cell carcinoma in 9 and head and neck cancer in 9. In the dose-escalation cohort, approximately 82% of patients were male, and the mean age was roughly 60 years with a range of roughly 23 to 79. Patients were allowed to have had prior anti-PD-1, anti-PD-L1 or anti-CTLA-4 therapy, and 40% of the dose-escalation patients had been treated with checkpoint inhibitors. Partial responses occurred in three dose-escalation patients, of whom one had hepatocellular carcinoma and two had cutaneous melanoma. Peripheral TCRbeta sequencing was intended to test whether TCR sequence diversity was altered and clonal T-cell expansion was caused by ivuxolimab. The paper covers the monotherapy dose-escalation part of the phase I ivuxolimab trial, which included N ≈ 50 patients.

Study-wide findings and limitations: Partial responders in the 0.1-3.0 mg/kg groups had among the lowest normalized peripheral clonal expansion, especially among CD8+ T cells. Low levels of normalized T-cell clonal expansion were also seen in some patients who did not respond. After ivuxolimab, more expanded clones were found on average in CD8+ T cells than in CD4+ T cells. At doses from 0.1 to 3.0 mg/kg, clonal expansion was seen in both CD4+ and CD8+ blood T cells between baseline and week 6. The antigen specificity of the clonally expanded peripheral T cells was not determined.

Between the V and J ends, shortened by 3 bases and 5 bases respectively, the junction contains 17 bases. CDR1 and CDR2, looked up from the germline V gene, are SGHTA and FQGNSA. Taken from cysteine to phenylalanine, the CDR3 has 16 residues. Left in the record is the CDR3 DNA by itself, 48 bases read in frame from the first base. To sequence the TCRbeta CDR3 region, genomic DNA was isolated from the sorted cells. TCRbeta CDR3 regions were sequenced using the immunoSEQ Assay. The immuneACCESS repertoire file appears here via TCRdb, limited to in-frame rearrangements. These files lack a portion of the clones; in checked studies, under half of the deficit traces to unresolved V genes, and the cause of the others is not known. Across this sample there are about 40,000 clones, with 70% to 85% seen only once. The ten biggest clones cover approximately 23% of the sample. A remark on this clone: What this receptor recognizes is not known. No base quality information exists; no much larger clone differs at one position.

Patients with a history of autoimmune disease or receiving systemic immunosuppression were excluded from the trial. Peripheral blood for TCR sequencing was collected from all dose cohorts at baseline, on cycle 4 day 1, and on cycle 7 day 1. The samples were taken from a phase I, first-in-human, multicenter, open-label dose-escalation trial of ivuxolimab. Adults with locally advanced or metastatic melanoma, renal cell, hepatocellular, or head and neck squamous cell carcinoma were enrolled in the trial. Before TCR sequencing, CD4+ T cells and CD8+ T cells from peripheral blood were sorted into separate populations.

The sample consisted of CD4+ or CD8+ T cells sorted from blood, taken in a trial of the OX40 agonist ivuxolimab. Recombination joined TRBV7-2 with TRBJ2-4; TRBD1 is a weak D gene call, 6 bases matching. This TCR was sampled from an adult with an advanced solid tumor such as melanoma, head and neck, liver or kidney cancer. The DNA is TGTGCCAGCAGCTTGGGGGACAAGGTCTTTGAAAACATTCAGTACTTC. It specifies CASSLGDKVFENIQYF.